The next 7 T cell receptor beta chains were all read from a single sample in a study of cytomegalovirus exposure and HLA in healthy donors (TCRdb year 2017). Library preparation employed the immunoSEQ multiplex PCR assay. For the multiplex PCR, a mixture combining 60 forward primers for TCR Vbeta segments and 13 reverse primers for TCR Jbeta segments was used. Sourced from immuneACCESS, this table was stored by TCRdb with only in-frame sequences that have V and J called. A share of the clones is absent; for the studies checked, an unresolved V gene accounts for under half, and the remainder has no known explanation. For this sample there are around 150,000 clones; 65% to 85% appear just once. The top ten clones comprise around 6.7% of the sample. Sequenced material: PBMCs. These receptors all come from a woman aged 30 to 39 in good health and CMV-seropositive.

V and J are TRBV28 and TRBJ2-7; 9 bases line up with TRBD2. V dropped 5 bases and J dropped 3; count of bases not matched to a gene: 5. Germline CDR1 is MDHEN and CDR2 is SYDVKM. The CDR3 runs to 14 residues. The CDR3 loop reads CASSRGGGGYEQYF. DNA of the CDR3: TGTGCCAGCAGTCGCGGCGGGGGGGGCTACGAGCAGTACTTC.

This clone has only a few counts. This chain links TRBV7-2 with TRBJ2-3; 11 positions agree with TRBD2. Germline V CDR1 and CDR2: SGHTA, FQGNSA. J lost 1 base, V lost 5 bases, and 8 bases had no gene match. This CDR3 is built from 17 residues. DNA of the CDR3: TGTGCCAGCAGCCACCTTAGCGGGGGGGAGGGCACAGATACGCAGTATTTT. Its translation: CASSHLSGGEGTDTQYF. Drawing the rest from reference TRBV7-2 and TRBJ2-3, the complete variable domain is GAGVSQSPSNKVTEKGKDVELRCDPISGHTALYWYRQSLGQGLEFLIYFQGNSAPDKSGLPSDRFSAERTGGSVSTLTIQRTQQEDSAVYLCASSHLSGGEGTDTQYFGPGTRLTVL.

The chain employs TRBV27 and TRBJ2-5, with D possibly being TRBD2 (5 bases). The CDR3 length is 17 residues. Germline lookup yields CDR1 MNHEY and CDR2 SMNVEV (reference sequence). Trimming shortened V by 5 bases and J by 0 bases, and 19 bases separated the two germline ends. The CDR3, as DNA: TGTGCCAGCAGTCCCACCGTGGGGTCAGCGGACCAAGAGACCCAGTACTTC. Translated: CASSPTVGSADQETQYF.

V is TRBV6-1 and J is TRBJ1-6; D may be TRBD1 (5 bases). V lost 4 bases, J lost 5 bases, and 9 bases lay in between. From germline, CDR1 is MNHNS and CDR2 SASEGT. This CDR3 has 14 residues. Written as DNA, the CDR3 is TGTGCCAGCAGTGCTCGGGGGGATAATTCACCCCTCCACTTT. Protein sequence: CASSARGDNSPLHF.

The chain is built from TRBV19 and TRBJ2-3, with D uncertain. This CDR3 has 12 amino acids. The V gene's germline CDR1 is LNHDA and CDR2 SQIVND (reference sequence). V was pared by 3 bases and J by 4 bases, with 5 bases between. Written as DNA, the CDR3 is TGTGCCAGTAGTATCAGATCAGATACGCAGTATTTT. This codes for CASSIRSDTQYF.

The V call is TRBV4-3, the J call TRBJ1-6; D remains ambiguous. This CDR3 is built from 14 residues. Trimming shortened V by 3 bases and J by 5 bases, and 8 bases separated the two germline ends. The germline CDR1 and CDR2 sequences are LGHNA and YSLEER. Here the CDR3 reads CASSQVENNSPLHF. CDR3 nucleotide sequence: TGCGCCAGCAGCCAGGTTGAGAATAATTCACCCCTCCACTTT.

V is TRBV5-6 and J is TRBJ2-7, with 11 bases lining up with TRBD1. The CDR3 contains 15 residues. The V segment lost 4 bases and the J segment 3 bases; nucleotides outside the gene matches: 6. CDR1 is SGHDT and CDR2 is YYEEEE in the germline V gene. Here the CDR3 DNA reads TGTGCCAGCAGCCGCTCCGGGACAGGGGGCTACGAGCAGTACTTC. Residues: CASSRSGTGGYEQYF.